This record concerns one T cell receptor (beta chain) sequence. A read error may explain this, as a much larger clone is one base away. These data are taken from a study of T cell repertoires in cytomegalovirus infection. Study at large: A matching HLA type, together with CMV infection, was signaled by public TCR beta signatures.

Germline loops: CDR1 SGHTA, CDR2 FQGNSA. CDR3 length: 16 residues. A single record per CDR3 protein comes from TCRdb applying MiXCR to the reads. Counted here are nearly 450,000 distinct CDR3 sequences, under 40% occurring once; the ten biggest clones make up roughly 13%. Sequencing was carried out using PBMCs. The V call is TRBV7-2, the J call TRBJ2-2; TRBD2 aligns across 13 bases. This clonotype was obtained from a human donor in good health (CMV status not recorded). Some clones in this sample may be carry-over from other donors' samples. CDR3: CASSGLAGASTGEMFF. The CDR3 bases are TGTGCCAGCAGCGGACTAGCGGGGGCCTCCACCGGGGAGATGTTTTTT.